This TCR beta chain comes out of a study of blood T cell repertoires in COVID-19. On the study more broadly: T cells, B-cell-depleted T cells, or PBMCs supplied cDNA or gDNA.

In the study's own analysis: Reference gene primer amplification gave nucleated cell count estimates. Assay: immunoSEQ multiplex PCR; the TCRdb copy retains only in-frame clones and omits some. D and trimming come from the DNA, and the V and J calls and clone size come from that table. This sample has 410,000 or so clones, with about 91% found just once. The V gene end was trimmed by 1 base and the J gene end by 7 bases; junction bases not matched to a gene: 11. This CDR3 is built from 17 residues. Germline assignment: CDR1 SGHNT and CDR2 YYREEE (reference sequence). The Seattle patients, enrolled during active infection, were followed longitudinally.

This rearrangement joins TRBV5-4 to TRBJ1-6; 7 bases fit TRBD1. The sample taken for sequencing was peripheral blood. The receptor was isolated from a woman in her thirties or forties with COVID-19, enrolled during active disease. The CDR3 loop reads CASSLYKLGRGNSPLHF. CDR3 DNA: TGTGCCAGCAGCTTGTATAAATTGGGCAGGGGGAATTCACCCCTCCACTTT.